This TCR beta chain was sequenced in a study of cytomegalovirus exposure and HLA in healthy donors (dated by TCRdb to 2016 to 2017). Concerning the study at large: An earlier analysis of around 600 of the donors reported 250 to 350 Gb of sequence data and roughly 100 million unique TCR beta sequences from about 179 million T cells. Around 330 gigabases of sequencing data and roughly 81 million unique TCR sequences made up an early release that covered over 550 HLA-typed donors. Of the approximately 400 genotyped donors, approximately 82% fell in the genetic ancestry cluster associated with self-reported Caucasian donors. The study was designed to test whether signatures of past pathogen exposure could be identified by cataloging public T cell receptors. The study profiled the T cell repertoires of hundreds of subjects by immunosequencing and related them to cytomegalovirus serostatus. Besides the first cohort of approximately 670 subjects, a separate validation cohort made up of over a hundred different subjects was used. To predict cytomegalovirus infection status, the study combined high-throughput TCR immunosequencing, statistical association of individual TCRs with disease status, and machine learning. To study patterns of TCR occurrence, a later analysis re-analyzed previously published TCR beta repertoires from several hundred donors and added high-resolution HLA genotyping. The later analysis used no new phenotypic data to find candidate immune exposures, relying instead on TCR beta sequences and their occurrence across donors. An earlier analysis of fewer than 750 of the donors used high-throughput TCR beta sequencing to judge whether each TCR beta V gene segment behaved as functional or pseudogenic. Alongside the repertoire data, information on donor age, sex, ethnicity and CMV serostatus was compiled. Genome-wide SNP genotypes for about 65% of the 666 donors were used in a later genetic analysis, which treated that subset as a discovery cohort. All discovery cohort repertoires had been generated using a single sequencing platform. Class I and class II HLA loci were covered by the typing at four-digit resolution. The number of typed donors differed by locus: roughly 620-630 for A, B, C, DRB1 and DQB1; 522 for DQA1; some 610 for DPA1; and some 430 for DPB1. Several DR-DQ haplotypes were treated as single units for association and clustering because of strong linkage in the cohort. Among some 410 genotyped donors of the cohort, an average of around 240,000 unique TCR beta nucleotide sequences was sequenced per donor, of which roughly 17% were non-productive. Results and caveats for the whole study, not just this receptor: In a later analysis, TCR association rates were found to vary across HLA loci, with the most associated TCRs seen for DRB1 alleles and the fewest for HLA-C alleles. While some public TCRs were present in many individuals, most TCR sequences turned up only very rarely across donors. Because counts were too low, around 17 rarely observed V segments, including chromosome 9 orphons, were left out of the earlier analysis of about 620 of the donors. Presence/absence analyses assumed roughly uniform sequencing depth across donors, an assumption that may not hold. The cohort was sequenced for TCR beta chains only, and without alpha or paired-chain data the features that could be detected were limited. A later genetic analysis associated a missense DCLRE1C variant with V-gene and J-gene trimming of TCR beta chains, and an independent cohort replicated the association. Compared with equally common non-associated chains, HLA-associated TCR beta chains in a later analysis were more clonally expanded and had lower generation probabilities. The study listed approximately 150 TCR beta chains as associated with cytomegalovirus. In a later analysis, 16,951 TCR beta sequences were associated with specific HLA alleles at a false discovery rate of 0.05. Because HLA typing was missing for some donors at each locus, association tests included only the typed subset. According to a later analysis, most CMV-associated TCR beta chains appeared to be HLA-restricted, and the HLA associations seemed to be driven largely by CMV exposure. When HLA alleles, especially DR and DQ, strongly co-occurred, TCR associations were difficult to assign to individual alleles. The classifier was reported to diagnose cytomegalovirus status with high specificity and sensitivity in both the original cohort and the validation cohort. According to a later analysis, parvovirus B19, influenza, CMV and Epstein-Barr virus appeared linked to several top co-occurrence clusters. Linkage disequilibrium might explain the correlated functional status among segregating V segments, but an unknown experimental factor could not be excluded. In an earlier analysis of some 540 of the donors, most TCR beta V segments appeared in productive rearrangements about 90% or about 30% of the time, broadly matching IMGT annotations. A later genetic analysis reported fewer N-insertions in productive TCRs among donors in an Asian-associated ancestry cluster than the approximately 670-donor mean. Some IMGT-functional V segments, including TRBV6-2 and TRBV6-3, could not be distinguished by the 87-base-pair reads and were therefore excluded. A few of the identified cytomegalovirus-associated TCR beta chains were confirmed in vitro to be specific for cytomegalovirus antigens. A further reported finding was that TCR beta sequences accurately predicted the HLA-A and HLA-B alleles for most subjects in the first cohort. A cluster of highly shared sequence variants was judged likely to be a technical artifact of the sequencing pipeline. The authors suggested that the approach could potentially be extended to other disease states and immunological phenotypes. Immune exposure information for the cohort was limited to CMV serostatus.

The cohort consisted of 666 healthy bone marrow donors. At the time of sampling, all cohort members were nominally healthy, though unrecorded immune exposures were likely present. The donor tested CMV seronegative, placing the donor among the 350 to 400 seronegative members of the cohort. Each donor provided a peripheral blood sample, and peripheral blood mononuclear cells were used for TCR beta sequencing. Genomic DNA was extracted from the blood cell samples with the Qiagen DNeasy Blood Extraction Kit. Spanning cysteine to phenylalanine, the CDR3 consists of 19 amino acids. The DNA shown is the 57-base CDR3, in frame from base 1. Germline trimming amounts to 4 bases on V and 1 base on J, with 12 as the count of junction bases outside the gene matches. According to the germline V gene (reference sequence), CDR1 reads SGHNT and CDR2 reads YYREEE. Libraries were prepared through the immunoSEQ multiplex PCR assay. For the multiplex PCR, a mixture combining 60 forward primers for TCR Vbeta segments and 13 reverse primers for TCR Jbeta segments was used. The CDR3 region of rearranged TCR beta genes was amplified from genomic DNA with a multiplex PCR assay. The amplified TCR beta libraries were sequenced on the Illumina HiSeq System as 87-base-pair reads. Per the source publication's procedure: Across the 500 to 750 repertoires, a later analysis counted 80 million or so unique TCR beta chains, 9 million to 14 million of which were shared by at least two donors. Raw reads were error-corrected and collapsed into unique sequences by a nearest-neighbor algorithm in which closely related sequences were merged to remove PCR and sequencing errors. V, D and J gene segments were assigned by aligning CDR3 sequences to IMGT reference sequences. For a sequence to be retained, a match of at least six nucleotides was required to both a V gene segment and a J gene segment. Rearrangements were classified as productive when the CDR3 lacked stop codons and remained in frame with V and J, and all other rearrangements were classified as non-productive. Following IMGT convention, CDR3 was defined as the stretch from the second conserved V-encoded cysteine up to the conserved J-encoded phenylalanine. The earlier analysis of 500 to 650 of the donors excluded any sequence lacking an unambiguous match to a single V gene segment. In an earlier analysis of 450 to 700 of the donors, V segments were called functional above 56.7% productive rearrangements and were called segregating when the between-donor standard deviation exceeded 5%. To diagnose cytomegalovirus status from the catalog of TCR beta chain sequences, a statistical classification framework was built. In a later analysis, TCR nucleotide sequences were compared against IMGT/GENE-DB human TR gene sequences so that V and J genes could be assigned. Using the TCRdist pipeline, a later analysis assigned CDR3 sequences along with most-parsimonious VDJ recombination scenarios. A later analysis defined each TCR beta chain by its CDR3 amino acid sequence plus V-gene family, and excluded reads lacking a unique V-gene family. In a later analysis, fewer than 600 highly shared, low-generation-probability nucleotide sequences were removed to address suspected cross-contamination and a sequencing artifact. For each public chain, a later analysis derived a clonal expansion index from normalized ranks of inferred template counts within each repertoire. A later analysis computed generation probabilities with a VDJ recombination model fitted to out-of-frame rearrangements, and checked the results against IGoR. In a later analysis, TCR-TCR, TCR-HLA and TCR-CMV co-occurrence was scored with hypergeometric tests, and a repertoire-size bias correction was applied to TCR pairs. A later analysis estimated false discovery rates by permuting HLA or CMV assignments 20 times. In a later analysis, co-occurring TCRs were grouped using DBSCAN, and TCRdist sequence similarity was added for clustering within HLA-allele-positive subsets. Repertoires with fewer than 30,000 or more than 120,000 public chains were left out of co-occurrence clustering, as were about five repertoires with anomalous nucleotide sharing. Imported from immuneACCESS, the table was reduced by TCRdb to in-frame sequences with V and J called. These copies leave out some clones; in studies compared against another copy, an unresolved V gene accounts for under half, and the cause of the remainder is not known. That table furnishes V, J and clone size, whereas the DNA furnished D and trimming. The table for this sample lists 130,000 or so clones; approximately 71% of them were counted only once. The ten largest clones add up to 3.3% of the sample.

Notes on this clone: What antigen it recognizes has not been identified. Nothing much larger sits one base from this clone, and base qualities are not available.

The sequence is built from TRBV5-4 and TRBJ2-1; TRBD2 fits 12 bases in the junction. Sequenced material: PBMCs. This TCR derives from a man aged 35 to 55 in good health and CMV-seronegative. The bases read TGTGCCAGCAGCCCCACGGGGCTAGCGGGGGGGTTGTCCTACAATGAGCAGTTCTTC. It translates to CASSPTGLAGGLSYNEQFF.